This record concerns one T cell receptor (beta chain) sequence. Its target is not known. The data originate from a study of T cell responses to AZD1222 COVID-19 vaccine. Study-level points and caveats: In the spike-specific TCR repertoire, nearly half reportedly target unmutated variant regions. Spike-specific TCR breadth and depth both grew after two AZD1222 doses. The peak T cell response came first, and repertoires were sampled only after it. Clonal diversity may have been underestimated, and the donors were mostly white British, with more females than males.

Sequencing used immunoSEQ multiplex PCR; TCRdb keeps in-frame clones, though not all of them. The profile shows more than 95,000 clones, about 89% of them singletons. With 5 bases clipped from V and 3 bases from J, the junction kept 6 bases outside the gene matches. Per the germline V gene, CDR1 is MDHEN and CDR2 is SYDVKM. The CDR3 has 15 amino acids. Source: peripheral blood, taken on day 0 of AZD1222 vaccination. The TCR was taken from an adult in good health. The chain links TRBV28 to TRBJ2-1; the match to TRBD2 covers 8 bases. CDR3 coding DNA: TGTGCCAGCAGTGCCCCGGGACTAGGCTACAATGAGCAGTTCTTC. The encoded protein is CASSAPGLGYNEQFF.